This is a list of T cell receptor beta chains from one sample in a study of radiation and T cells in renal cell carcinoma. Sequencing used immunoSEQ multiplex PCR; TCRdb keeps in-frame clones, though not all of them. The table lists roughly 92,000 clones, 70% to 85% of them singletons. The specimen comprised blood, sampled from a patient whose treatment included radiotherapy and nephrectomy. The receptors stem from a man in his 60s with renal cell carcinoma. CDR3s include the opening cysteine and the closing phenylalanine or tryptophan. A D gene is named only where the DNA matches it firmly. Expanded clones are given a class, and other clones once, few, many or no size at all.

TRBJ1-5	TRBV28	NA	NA	TGTGCCAGCAGTTTAGCATCCCGACAGGCCAATCAGCCCCAGCATTTT	CASSLASRQANQPQHF
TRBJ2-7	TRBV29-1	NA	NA	TGCAGCGTTGTTGCGGCAGCCAAGTGGTACGAGCAGTACTTC	CSVVAAAKWYEQYF
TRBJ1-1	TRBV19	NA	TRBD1	TGTGCCAGTAGTATAGCGGACAGGGGATACCGGGAAGCTTTCTTT	CASSIADRGYREAFF
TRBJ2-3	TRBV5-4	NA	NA	TGTGCCAGCAGCTTGGGTGGCCCGGGCTCGCCCACAGATACGCAGTATTTT	CASSLGGPGSPTDTQYF
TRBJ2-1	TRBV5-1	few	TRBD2	TGCGCCAGCAGCTCCTCGGGACTAGCGAGCAATGAGCAGTTCTTC	CASSSSGLASNEQFF
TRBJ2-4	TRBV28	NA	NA	TGTGCCAGCAGTCAAGGTCCCGCCAAAAACATTCAGTACTTC	CASSQGPAKNIQYF
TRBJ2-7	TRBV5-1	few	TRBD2	TGCGCCAGCAGCTTGGCTCTAGCGGCGACCTACGAGCAGTACTTC	CASSLALAATYEQYF
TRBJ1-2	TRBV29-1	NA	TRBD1	TGCAGCGCTTCCGGGCAGGGGGCCCGCTACACCTTC	CSASGQGARYTF
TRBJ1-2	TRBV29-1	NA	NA	TGCAGCGTTGATGCCTGGGGACAAGGCTACACCTTC	CSVDAWGQGYTF
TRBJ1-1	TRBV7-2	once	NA	TGTGCCAGCAGCTTAGTAGGGCAGTCAAACACTGAAGCTTTCTTT	CASSLVGQSNTEAFF
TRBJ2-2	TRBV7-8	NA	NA	TGTGCCAGCAGGCAGGACATGTCCGGGGAGCTGTTTTTT	CASRQDMSGELFF
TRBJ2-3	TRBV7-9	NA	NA	TGTGCCAGCAGCTTTGGGGCAGTCGGGTTGACTAGCACAGATACGCAGTATTTT	CASSFGAVGLTSTDTQYF
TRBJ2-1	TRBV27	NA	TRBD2	TGTGCCAGCAGTTTCTTAGCGGGAGCCACCTACAATGAGCAGTTCTTC	CASSFLAGATYNEQFF
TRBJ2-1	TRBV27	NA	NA	TGTGCCAGCAGGAAGACCGGGACATACTCCTACAATGAGCAGTTCTTC	CASRKTGTYSYNEQFF
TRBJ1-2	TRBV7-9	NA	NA	TGTGCCAGCAGCTCGGGACCGAGGAAGGATGGCTACACCTTC	CASSSGPRKDGYTF
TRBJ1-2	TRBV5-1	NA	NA	TGCGCCAGCAGCTTGAGTGGACCAGGCTCCATCTATGGCTACACCTTC	CASSLSGPGSIYGYTF
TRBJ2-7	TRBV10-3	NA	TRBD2	TGTGCCATCAGCTTACTAGCGGTCGCGGGGACCTACGAGCAGTACTTC	CAISLLAVAGTYEQYF
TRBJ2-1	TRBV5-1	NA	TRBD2	TGCGCCAGCAGCCCGGGACTAGGTGAGCAGTTCTTC	CASSPGLGEQFF
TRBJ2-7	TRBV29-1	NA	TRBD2	TGCAGCGTTGAATATCCGGGACTAGCGGGGAACTACGAGCAGTACTTC	CSVEYPGLAGNYEQYF
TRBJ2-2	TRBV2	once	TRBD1	TGTGCCAGCCGGGGCGGGACAGGGGACAGGACCGGGGAGCTGTTTTTT	CASRGGTGDRTGELFF
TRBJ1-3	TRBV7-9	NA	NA	TGTGCCAGCAGACGGGGGCAAGGAAACACCATATATTTT	CASRRGQGNTIYF
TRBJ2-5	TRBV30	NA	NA	TGTGCCTGGAGTGTGGGAAGAGAGACCCAGTACTTC	CAWSVGRETQYF
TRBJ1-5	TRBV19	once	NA	TGTGCCAGTTCTCCCCAAACCGGGGCCCAGCCCCAGCATTTT	CASSPQTGAQPQHF
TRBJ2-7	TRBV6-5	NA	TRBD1	TGTGCCAGCAGTTACTCAGGGGACAGGCTTTACGAGCAGTACTTC	CASSYSGDRLYEQYF
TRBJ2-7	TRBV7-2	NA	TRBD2	TGTGCCAGCAGCTTAGGACTAGCGTCCTCCTACGAGCAGTACTTC	CASSLGLASSYEQYF
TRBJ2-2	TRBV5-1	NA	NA	TGCGCCAGCAGCCCAGGGTACACCGGGGAGCTGTTTTTT	CASSPGYTGELFF
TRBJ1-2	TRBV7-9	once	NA	TGTGCCAGCAGCTTAGTGGGAGGGGCCAACTATGGCTACACCTTC	CASSLVGGANYGYTF
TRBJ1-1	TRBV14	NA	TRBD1	TGTGCCAGCAGCCCAAGAACAGGGGGACGGATGAACACTGAAGCTTTCTTT	CASSPRTGGRMNTEAFF
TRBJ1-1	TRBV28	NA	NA	TGTGCCAGCAGTTTATCCGTACGGCTTCGGGGCACTGAAGCTTTCTTT	CASSLSVRLRGTEAFF
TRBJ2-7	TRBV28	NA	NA	TGTGCCAGCATGGTGGGTCCCGTCTACGAGCAGTACTTC	CASMVGPVYEQYF
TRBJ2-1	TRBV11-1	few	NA	TGTGCCAGCAGCTTGATAGGGAATGAGCAGTTCTTC	CASSLIGNEQFF
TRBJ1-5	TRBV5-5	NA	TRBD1	TGTGCCAGCAGCACGACAGGGTTTAGTCATCAGCCCCAGCATTTT	CASSTTGFSHQPQHF
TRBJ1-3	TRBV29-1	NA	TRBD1	TGCAGCGCCCAAGGACAGGGGGGGAACACCATATATTTT	CSAQGQGGNTIYF
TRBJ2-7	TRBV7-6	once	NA	TGTGCCAGCAGCCCCAGCGGTCCCTACGAGCAGTACTTC	CASSPSGPYEQYF
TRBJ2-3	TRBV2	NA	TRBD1	TGTGCCAGCAGACGGACAGGGGGCGCGGATACGCAGTATTTT	CASRRTGGADTQYF
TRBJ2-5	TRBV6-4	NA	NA	TGTGCCAGCAGCGGCACTGGGATGGCCGGCCCCCAAGAGACCCAGTACTTC	CASSGTGMAGPQETQYF
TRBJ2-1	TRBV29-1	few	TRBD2	TGCAGCGTTCGCGCCCTGACTAGCGAGGCCTACAATGAGCAGTTCTTC	CSVRALTSEAYNEQFF
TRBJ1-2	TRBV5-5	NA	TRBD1	TGTGCCAGCACCTCCCCGGGACAGCGCAGCTATGGCTACACCTTC	CASTSPGQRSYGYTF
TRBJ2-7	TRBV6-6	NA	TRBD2	TGTGCCAGCAGTTTTAGGACCAGCGGGAGGGCCTACGAGCAGTACTTC	CASSFRTSGRAYEQYF
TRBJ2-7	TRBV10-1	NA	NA	TGCGCCAGCAGTGAGTCGTCCCCTCGGACAAACTATGGGGAGCAGTACTTC	CASSESSPRTNYGEQYF
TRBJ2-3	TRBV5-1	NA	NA	TGCGCCAGCAGCTTGGCGGGGTGGGAGTCAGATACGCAGTATTTT	CASSLAGWESDTQYF
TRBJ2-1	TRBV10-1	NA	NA	TGCGCCAGCAGTGAGTCGAGGTCCAACGGGAACAATGAGCAGTTCTTC	CASSESRSNGNNEQFF
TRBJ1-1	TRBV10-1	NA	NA	TGCGCCAGCAGTCCGGGACGGTTGAACACTGAAGCTTTCTTT	CASSPGRLNTEAFF
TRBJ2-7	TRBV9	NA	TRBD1	TGTGCCAGCAGCGTAGCTGCTCGACAGGGTGCCTACGAGCAGTACTTC	CASSVAARQGAYEQYF
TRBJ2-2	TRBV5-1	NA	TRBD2	TGCGCCAGCAGCTTCACCGGGACTAGCGGGACCGGCGGGGAGCTGTTTTTT	CASSFTGTSGTGGELFF
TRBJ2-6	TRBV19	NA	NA	TGTGCCAGTAGTAGTTTAGGGATCTCTGGGGCCAACGTCCTGACTTTC	CASSSLGISGANVLTF
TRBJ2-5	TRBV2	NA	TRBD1	TGTGCCAGCAGTCGGGACAGGGGAGAGACCCAGTACTTC	CASSRDRGETQYF
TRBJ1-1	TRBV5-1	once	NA	TGCGCCAGCAGCCCGGGGAGGGGCCCGATGAACACTGAAGCTTTCTTT	CASSPGRGPMNTEAFF
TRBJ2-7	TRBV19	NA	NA	TGTGCCAGTAGTATTAGGGCGGCGAGCTACGAGCAGTACTTC	CASSIRAASYEQYF
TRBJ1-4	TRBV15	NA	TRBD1	TGTGCCACCAGCAGAGATGAACCGGGACAGAGAGATGAAAAACTGTTTTTT	CATSRDEPGQRDEKLFF
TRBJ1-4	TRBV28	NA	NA	TGTGCCAGCAGTTCCCCGGACAGAACTAATGAAAAACTGTTTTTT	CASSSPDRTNEKLFF
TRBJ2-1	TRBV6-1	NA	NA	TGTGCCAGCAGTGGACAGGTCTACAATGAGCAGTTCTTC	CASSGQVYNEQFF
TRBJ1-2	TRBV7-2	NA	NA	TGTGCCAGCAGCTTGGACAGCTCCCCTAACTATGGCTACACCTTC	CASSLDSSPNYGYTF
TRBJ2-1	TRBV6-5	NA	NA	TGTGCCAGCAGTTACCGGGGTCCCAACAATGAGCAGTTCTTC	CASSYRGPNNEQFF
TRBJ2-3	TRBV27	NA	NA	TGTGCCAGCAGTTTAGGCAGGGGCACAGATACGCAGTATTTT	CASSLGRGTDTQYF